This record looks at one T cell receptor beta chain sequence and its context. This sample stems from a study of blood T cell repertoires in COVID-19. On the study more broadly: Italy, Spain and the United States were the sources of the convalescent and acute COVID-19 samples. PBMCs, B-cell-depleted T cells, or T cells were the source of the cDNA or gDNA that made up the material.

CDR3 size: 13 residues. Trimming removed 0 bases at V and 6 bases at J, with 9 bases between. In the original processing: Quantification of nucleated cells was approximated via reference gene primer amplification. Profiling relied on immunoSEQ multiplex PCR, and the TCRdb table lists in-frame clones only, not all of them. From that table come the V and J calls and clone size; the DNA was used to work out D and trimming. The sample records roughly 290,000 clones, 80% to 90% being singletons. Membership in each cohort depended on participant-reported clinical history. Specimen: PBMCs or T cells enriched from blood (not recorded which). The TCR sequence derives from a man aged 25 to 40 who had recovered from COVID-19. This chain joins TRBV12-3 or TRBV12-4 and TRBJ2-7; a possible D gene is TRBD2 (5 bases). DNA for the CDR3: TGTGCCAGCAGTTTAGCGGGGAGCATCGAGCAGTACTTC. It is translated as CASSLAGSIEQYF.